A selection of T cell receptor beta chains follows, all from one sample in a study of T cells after posttransplantation cyclophosphamide. Some clones are missing from TCRdb's copy, which holds only in-frame ones; the method was immunoSEQ multiplex PCR. The table lists around 26,000 clones, with no singletons. Sequencing was done on a sample of PBMCs. The receptors come from a woman in her 50s in good health, CMV-negative, and a related stem cell transplant donor. Both conserved end residues are part of each CDR3. D genes are given only for firm matches. The listing skips clone size in some rows; elsewhere it reads once, few, many or a size class.

many,TRBJ1-2,TRBV13,.,TGTGCCAGCAGCCCTGGACAGAGACAATATGGCTACACCTTC,CASSPGQRQYGYTF
many,TRBJ2-7,TRBV30,TRBD2,TGTGCCTGGAGTACTTCTAGCGGGAGACGAAGCGAGCAGTACTTC,CAWSTSSGRRSEQYF
many,TRBJ1-2,TRBV19,TRBD1,TGTGCCAGTGAGGACAGGAACATGTTCCACTATGGCTACACCTTC,CASEDRNMFHYGYTF
many,TRBJ2-7,TRBV7-2,.,TGTGCCAGCAGCTTAGTCGACAGCTCCTACGAGCAGTACTTC,CASSLVDSSYEQYF
many,TRBJ2-2,TRBV5-1,TRBD2,TGCGCCAGCAGCTCACGCGGACTAGCCTTCGACACCGGGGAGCTGTTTTTT,CASSSRGLAFDTGELFF
many,TRBJ2-3,TRBV25-1,TRBD2,TGTGCCAGCAGTGGTAAAACGACTAGCGGACCGACAGATACGCAGTATTTT,CASSGKTTSGPTDTQYF
many,TRBJ2-1,TRBV15,TRBD2,TGTGCCACCAGCAGTCCCCCGGGGAGAGCGGGGGACTACAATGAGCAGTTCTTC,CATSSPPGRAGDYNEQFF
many,TRBJ2-7,TRBV6-5,.,TGTGCCAGCAGTTCCCCCAGGGGTACCTACGAGCAGTACTTC,CASSSPRGTYEQYF
many,TRBJ2-1,TRBV11-3,TRBD2,TGTGCCAGCAGCTTGGATAGCGGGCCGTACAATGAGCAGTTCTTC,CASSLDSGPYNEQFF
many,TRBJ1-6,TRBV28,.,TGTGCCAGCAGTTTAGGGGGCAGTCGCTATAATTCACCCCTCCACTTT,CASSLGGSRYNSPLHF
many,TRBJ1-3,TRBV19,.,TGTGCCAGTAGTATTCCCAGCTCTGGAAACACCATATATTTT,CASSIPSSGNTIYF
many,TRBJ2-7,TRBV4-1,TRBD2,TGCGCCAGCAGCCAGGGCGGGACTAGTATCCACGAGCAGTACTTC,CASSQGGTSIHEQYF
.,TRBJ2-7,TRBV7-9,TRBD1,TGTGCCAGCAGCTTGGGACAGGGAACCTACGAGCAGTACTTC,CASSLGQGTYEQYF
many,TRBJ1-1,TRBV5-6,TRBD1,TGTGCCAGCAGCCTGACAGGGACCACTGAAGCTTTCTTT,CASSLTGTTEAFF
many,TRBJ2-7,TRBV7-9,TRBD2,TGTGCCAGCAGCTCGGGACTAGCGGTCTCCTACGAGCAGTACTTC,CASSSGLAVSYEQYF
many,TRBJ2-7,TRBV5-5,.,TGTGCCAGCAGCTTTCAGGGAGGCTACGAGCAGTACTTC,CASSFQGGYEQYF
many,TRBJ2-1,TRBV6-5,.,TGTGCCAGCAGGAAACCACAGGGAAACAATGAGCAGTTCTTC,CASRKPQGNNEQFF
many,TRBJ1-1,TRBV19,.,TGTGCCAGTACGGGTGTCGCTGAAGCTTTCTTT,CASTGVAEAFF
few,TRBJ2-5,TRBV23-1,.,TGCGCCAGCAGTCAAATATTCACAGAGAAACAAGAGACCCAGTACTTC,CASSQIFTEKQETQYF
many,TRBJ2-2,TRBV12-5,TRBD1,TGTGCTAGTGCTCAGGGGGCCGGCGGGGAGCTGTTTTTT,CASAQGAGGELFF
many,TRBJ1-1,TRBV5-8,.,TGTGCCAGCTGGAGGCGCCTGAACACTGAAGCTTTCTTT,CASWRRLNTEAFF
many,TRBJ2-2,TRBV2,.,TGTGCCAGCCGAGTTACCGGGACAACGAACACCGGGGAGCTGTTTTTT,CASRVTGTTNTGELFF
many,TRBJ1-1,TRBV5-5,.,TGTGCCAGCAGCTTGGTTAGGCAGGCTAGGGGCACTGAAGCTTTCTTT,CASSLVRQARGTEAFF
many,TRBJ1-3,TRBV5-8,.,TGTGCCAGCAGCTTGGAAGTCCAGGGCACTGGAAACACCATATATTTT,CASSLEVQGTGNTIYF
.,TRBJ2-2,TRBV9,.,TGTGCCAGCAGCGTAGAGCTGCGGGCGGGGTCAAACACCGGGGAGCTGTTTTTT,CASSVELRAGSNTGELFF
many,TRBJ2-3,TRBV6-5,.,TGTGCCAGCAGTTTACCGGACAAGTCTAGCACAGATACGCAGTATTTT,CASSLPDKSSTDTQYF
many,TRBJ2-2,TRBV2,TRBD1,TGTGCCAGCAGTGAAAGGGCAGGGGGCCGGACCGGGGAGCTGTTTTTT,CASSERAGGRTGELFF
many,TRBJ1-2,TRBV19,TRBD1,TGTGCCAGTAGTATGGACAGGGGGACGAGGGGCTACACCTTC,CASSMDRGTRGYTF
many,TRBJ1-1,TRBV28,TRBD1,TGTGCCAGCAGGGGACAGGGGCGAAACACTGAAGCTTTCTTT,CASRGQGRNTEAFF
many,TRBJ2-3,TRBV7-9,TRBD1,TGTGCCAGCAGCCGGGACAGAAACACAGATACGCAGTATTTT,CASSRDRNTDTQYF
many,TRBJ1-1,TRBV28,TRBD1,TGTGCCAGCAGTCCCCGGACAGGGTTTGTCACTGAAGCTTTCTTT,CASSPRTGFVTEAFF
many,TRBJ1-2,TRBV10-3,TRBD1,TGTGCCATCAGTGACCCGGGACAGGGTACGGGAGGCTACACCTTC,CAISDPGQGTGGYTF
many,TRBJ2-7,TRBV11-2,TRBD2,TGTGCCAGCAGCCCGAACCTGGCTAGCGGTTACGAGCAGTACTTC,CASSPNLASGYEQYF
many,TRBJ2-3,TRBV9,TRBD2,TGTGCCAGCAGCGTAGTAGCGGGGTACACAGATACGCAGTATTTT,CASSVVAGYTDTQYF
many,TRBJ2-1,TRBV6-1,.,TGTGCCAGCAGGAAAGCCTTGAGCTCCTACAATGAGCAGTTCTTC,CASRKALSSYNEQFF
many,TRBJ2-2,TRBV4-2,TRBD2,TGTGCCAGCACTAAATGGGTTCTAGCGGGCCAGAACACCGGGGAGCTGTTTTTT,CASTKWVLAGQNTGELFF
many,TRBJ2-1,TRBV7-6,TRBD2,TGTGCCAGCAGCCTCGGGAGGGGCGATGAGCAGTTCTTC,CASSLGRGDEQFF
many,TRBJ2-3,TRBV6-4,TRBD2,TGTGCCAGCAGTCCAACTAGCGGGGGGGCAGATACGCAGTATTTT,CASSPTSGGADTQYF
many,TRBJ1-5,TRBV18,.,TGTGCCAGCTCACCGGGCTTTCAGCCCCAGCATTTT,CASSPGFQPQHF
many,TRBJ2-3,TRBV7-3,.,TGTGCCAGCAGCTTAATTGGGGGGGCGTCAGATACGCAGTATTTT,CASSLIGGASDTQYF
many,TRBJ1-1,TRBV27,.,TGTGCCAGCAGTTCCGGGACACCGAACACTGAAGCTTTCTTT,CASSSGTPNTEAFF
many,TRBJ2-7,TRBV6-1,.,TGTGCCAGCAATCGAGAGGCGGGGTTCTACTACGAGCAGTACTTC,CASNREAGFYYEQYF
many,TRBJ1-3,TRBV7-8,.,TGTGCCAGCAGCTTAGTGGAGGGGCTAAGGTCTGGAAACACCATATATTTT,CASSLVEGLRSGNTIYF
many,TRBJ1-2,TRBV7-9,.,TGTGCCAGCAGCTTAGATGGGACACAGGTTCTGGGCTACACCTTC,CASSLDGTQVLGYTF
many,TRBJ1-4,TRBV5-5,TRBD1,TGTGCCAGCAGCAATCCCGGGACAGGGAACGAAAAACTGTTTTTT,CASSNPGTGNEKLFF
many,TRBJ1-5,TRBV2,TRBD1,TGTGCCAGCAGTGTGACAGGGGATAGCAATCAGCCCCAGCATTTT,CASSVTGDSNQPQHF
many,TRBJ2-1,TRBV5-4,TRBD2,TGTGCCAGCAGCCTGGGACTAGCGGGCCACAATGAGCAGTTCTTC,CASSLGLAGHNEQFF
many,TRBJ1-5,TRBV5-3,TRBD1,TGTGCCAGAAGCTCAGGACAGGCCTGTAATCAGCCCCAGCATTTT,CARSSGQACNQPQHF
many,TRBJ2-1,TRBV11-2,TRBD2,TGTGCCAGCAGCTTAGTCACCGGGACTAGGATGGGTAATGAGCAGTTCTTC,CASSLVTGTRMGNEQFF
many,TRBJ1-2,TRBV7-3,TRBD1,TGTGCCAGCAGCTTAGCAGGGGGCGCGGGTGGCTACACCTTC,CASSLAGGAGGYTF